Listed below are T cell receptor beta chains from one sample, sequenced in a study of T cells in Graves' hyperthyroidism and ophthalmopathy. TCRdb ran MiXCR on the multiplex PCR reads and lists one entry per CDR3 protein. The table includes 450,000 to 500,000 distinct CDR3 sequences, around a fifth detected once. Source material: blood. The receptors were gathered from a woman aged 70-85 years with Graves' ophthalmopathy. Each CDR3 is given with its conserved first and last residue. The D gene is left open where the match is weak. The size entry is marked missing in some rows and otherwise reads once, few, many or a size class.

D | size | J | V | CDR3 | DNA
TRBD2 | . | TRBJ2-5 | TRBV7-7 | CASSPRLAGVKETQYF | TGTGCTAGCAGCCCCCGACTAGCGGGAGTCAAAGAGACCCAGTACTTC
TRBD2 | many | TRBJ2-7 | TRBV11-2 | CASSLGQAGVDEQYF | TGTGCCAGCAGCTTAGGTCAAGCGGGAGTGGACGAGCAGTACTTC
. | few | TRBJ1-4 | TRBV7-9 | CASSVAANEKLFF | TGTGCCAGCAGCGTCGCGGCTAATGAAAAACTGTTTTTT
TRBD2 | few | TRBJ2-3 | TRBV20-1 | CSARDLSGKADTQYF | TGCAGTGCTAGAGATCTGAGCGGGAAGGCAGATACGCAGTATTTT
TRBD2 | many | TRBJ2-3 | TRBV12-3/TRBV12-4 | CASSGSGSTDTQYF | TGTGCCAGCAGCGGGAGCGGGAGTACAGATACGCAGTATTTT
TRBD2 | many | TRBJ2-3 | TRBV7-3 | CASSLGLAGVSDTQYF | TGTGCCAGCAGCTTGGGACTAGCGGGAGTTTCAGATACGCAGTATTTT
. | . | TRBJ1-5 | TRBV20-1 | CSASTIRTAHSPQHF | TGCAGTGCCAGTACTATTAGGACAGCGCATTCTCCCCAGCATTTT
TRBD2 | many | TRBJ2-7 | TRBV20-1 | CSASSGRVEQYF | TGCAGTGCATCTAGCGGGAGGGTTGAGCAGTACTTC
. | . | TRBJ2-7 | TRBV27 | CASSPRRLYEQYF | TGTGCCAGCAGTCCCCGTCGCCTGTACGAGCAGTACTTC
. | few | TRBJ1-5 | TRBV12-3/TRBV12-4 | CASSPEGGTGPNQPQHF | TGTGCCAGCAGTCCCGAGGGGGGGACCGGGCCCAATCAGCCCCAGCATTTT
. | few | TRBJ2-1 | TRBV7-8 | CASSLGLSLPYLEQFF | TGTGCCAGCAGCTTAGGCCTCTCACTCCCCTACCTGGAGCAGTTCTTC
TRBD1 | many | TRBJ2-5 | TRBV6-5 | CASSYPRTGRETQYF | TGTGCCAGCAGTTACCCAAGGACAGGGCGAGAGACCCAGTACTTC
TRBD1 | few | TRBJ2-7 | TRBV5-1 | CASSWNPGQGYEQYF | TGCGCCAGCAGCTGGAACCCGGGACAGGGATACGAGCAGTACTTC
TRBD2 | . | TRBJ2-2 | TRBV6-1 | CASRLWEGTDTGELFF | TGTGCCAGCAGGTTGTGGGAGGGCACTGACACCGGGGAGCTGTTTTTT
TRBD2 | . | TRBJ2-7 | TRBV18 | CASSPKGTSDEQYF | TGTGCCAGCTCACCAAAGGGGACTAGTGACGAGCAGTACTTC
. | . | TRBJ2-7 | TRBV27 | CASRPWSGNIYEQYF | TGTGCCAGCCGACCGTGGAGTGGGAATATCTACGAGCAGTACTTC
. | . | TRBJ2-1 | TRBV28 | CASSKRVGIGENEQFF | TGTGCCAGCAGCAAACGAGTAGGGATAGGAGAAAATGAGCAGTTCTTC